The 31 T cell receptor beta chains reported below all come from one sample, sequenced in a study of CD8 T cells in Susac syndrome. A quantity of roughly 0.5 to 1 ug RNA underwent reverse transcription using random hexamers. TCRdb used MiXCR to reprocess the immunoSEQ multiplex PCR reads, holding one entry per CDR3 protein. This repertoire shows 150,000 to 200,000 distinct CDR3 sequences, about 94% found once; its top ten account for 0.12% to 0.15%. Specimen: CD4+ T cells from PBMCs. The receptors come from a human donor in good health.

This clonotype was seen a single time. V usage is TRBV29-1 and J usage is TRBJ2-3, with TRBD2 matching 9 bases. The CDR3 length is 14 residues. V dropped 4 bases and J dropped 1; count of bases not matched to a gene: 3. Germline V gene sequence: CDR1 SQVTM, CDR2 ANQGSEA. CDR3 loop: CSVARGGGTDTQYF. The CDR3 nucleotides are TGCAGCGTTGCGCGGGGGGGCGGCACAGATACGCAGTATTTT.

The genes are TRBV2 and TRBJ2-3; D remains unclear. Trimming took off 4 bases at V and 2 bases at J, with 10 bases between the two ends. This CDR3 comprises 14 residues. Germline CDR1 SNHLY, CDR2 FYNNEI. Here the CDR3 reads CASSVSQVTDTQYF. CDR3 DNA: TGTGCCAGCAGTGTTTCGCAAGTCACAGATACGCAGTATTTT. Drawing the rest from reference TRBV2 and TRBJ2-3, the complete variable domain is EPEVTQTPSHQVTQMGQEVILRCVPISNHLYFYWYRQILGQKVEFLVSFYNNEISEKSEIFDDQFSVERPDGSNFTLKIRSTKLEDSAMYFCASSVSQVTDTQYFGPGTRLTVL.

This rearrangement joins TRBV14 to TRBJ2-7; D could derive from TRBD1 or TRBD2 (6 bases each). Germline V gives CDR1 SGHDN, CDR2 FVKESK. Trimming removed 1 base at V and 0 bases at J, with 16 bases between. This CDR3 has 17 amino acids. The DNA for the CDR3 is TGTGCCAGCAGCCAAGGGTTAGGGGGGCTTCGCTCCTACGAGCAGTACTTC. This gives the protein CASSQGLGGLRSYEQYF. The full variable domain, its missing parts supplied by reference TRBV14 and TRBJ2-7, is EAGVTQFPSHSVIEKGQTVTLRCDPISGHDNLYWYRRVMGKEIKFLLHFVKESKQDESGMPNNRFLAERTGGTYSTLKVQPAELEDSGVYFCASSQGLGGLRSYEQYFGPGTRLTVT.

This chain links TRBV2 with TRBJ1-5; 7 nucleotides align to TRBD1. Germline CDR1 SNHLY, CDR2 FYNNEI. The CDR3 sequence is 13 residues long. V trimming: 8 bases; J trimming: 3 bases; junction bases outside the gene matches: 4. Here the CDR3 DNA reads TGTGCCAGCTGCGACAGGGTCAATCAGCCCCAGCATTTT. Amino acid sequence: CASCDRVNQPQHF.

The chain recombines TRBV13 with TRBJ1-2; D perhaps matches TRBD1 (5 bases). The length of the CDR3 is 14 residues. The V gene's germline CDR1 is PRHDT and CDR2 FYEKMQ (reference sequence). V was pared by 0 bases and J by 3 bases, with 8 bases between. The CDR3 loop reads CASSLGREDYGYTF. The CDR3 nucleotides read TGTGCCAGCAGCTTAGGCAGGGAAGACTATGGCTACACCTTC.

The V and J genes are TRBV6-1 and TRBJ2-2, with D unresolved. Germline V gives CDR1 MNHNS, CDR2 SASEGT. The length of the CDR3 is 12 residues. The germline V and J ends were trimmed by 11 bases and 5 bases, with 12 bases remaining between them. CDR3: CACRMGTGELFF. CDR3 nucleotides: TGTGCCTGTCGGATGGGGACCGGGGAGCTGTTTTTT.

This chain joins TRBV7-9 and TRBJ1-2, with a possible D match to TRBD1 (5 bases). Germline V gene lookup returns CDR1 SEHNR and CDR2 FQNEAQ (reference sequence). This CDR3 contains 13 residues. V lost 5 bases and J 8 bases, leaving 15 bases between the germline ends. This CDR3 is CASSPGLQSGYTF. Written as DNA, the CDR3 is TGTGCCAGCAGCCCAGGGTTACAAAGCGGCTACACCTTC.

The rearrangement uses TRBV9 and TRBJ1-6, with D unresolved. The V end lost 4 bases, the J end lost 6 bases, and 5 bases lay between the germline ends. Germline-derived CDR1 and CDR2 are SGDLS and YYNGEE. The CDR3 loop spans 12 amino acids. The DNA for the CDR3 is TGTGCCAGCAGCACTCCTAATTCACCCCTCCACTTT. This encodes CASSTPNSPLHF.

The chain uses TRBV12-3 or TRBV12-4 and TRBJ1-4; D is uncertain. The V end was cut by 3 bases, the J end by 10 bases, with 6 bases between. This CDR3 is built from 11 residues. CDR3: CASSLRGKLFF. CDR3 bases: TGTGCCAGCAGTTTGAGAGGAAAACTGTTTTTT.

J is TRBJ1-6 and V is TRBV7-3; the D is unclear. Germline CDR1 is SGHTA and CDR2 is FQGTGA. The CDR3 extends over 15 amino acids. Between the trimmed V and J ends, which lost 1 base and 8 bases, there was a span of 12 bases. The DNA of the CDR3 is TGTGCCAGCAGCTTAAGGGGAGGTCGCGATTCACCCCTCCACTTT. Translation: CASSLRGGRDSPLHF.

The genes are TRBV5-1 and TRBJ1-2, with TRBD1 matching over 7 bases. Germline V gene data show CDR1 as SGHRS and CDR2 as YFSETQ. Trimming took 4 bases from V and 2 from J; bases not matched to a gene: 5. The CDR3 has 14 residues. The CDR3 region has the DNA TGCGCCAGCAGCCTAGGGACAGACAACTATGGCTACACCTTC. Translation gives CASSLGTDNYGYTF.

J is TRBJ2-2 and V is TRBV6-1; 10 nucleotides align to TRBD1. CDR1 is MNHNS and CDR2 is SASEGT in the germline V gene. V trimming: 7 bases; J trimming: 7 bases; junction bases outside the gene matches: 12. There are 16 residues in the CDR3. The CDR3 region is CASTQQGQGIGGELFF. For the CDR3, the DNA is TGTGCCAGCACCCAACAGGGACAGGGGATCGGCGGGGAGCTGTTTTTT.

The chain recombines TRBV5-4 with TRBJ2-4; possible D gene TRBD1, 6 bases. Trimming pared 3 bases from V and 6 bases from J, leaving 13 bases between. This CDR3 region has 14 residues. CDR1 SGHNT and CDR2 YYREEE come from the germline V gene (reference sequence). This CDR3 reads CASSSQTGRNIQYF. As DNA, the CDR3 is TGTGCCAGCAGCTCACAGACAGGTCGAAACATTCAGTACTTC.

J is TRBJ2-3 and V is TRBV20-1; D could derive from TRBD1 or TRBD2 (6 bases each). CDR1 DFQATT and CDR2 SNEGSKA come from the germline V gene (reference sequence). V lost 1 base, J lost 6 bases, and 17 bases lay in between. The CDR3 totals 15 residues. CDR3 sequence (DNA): TGCAGTGCTAGAGGGGTTGGGGGGCGATTGGATACGCAGTATTTT. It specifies CSARGVGGRLDTQYF.

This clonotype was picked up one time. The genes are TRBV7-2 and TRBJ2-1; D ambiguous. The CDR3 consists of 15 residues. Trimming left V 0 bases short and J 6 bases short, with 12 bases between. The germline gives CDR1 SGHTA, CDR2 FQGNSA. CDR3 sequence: CASSLASGRLNEQFF. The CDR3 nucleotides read TGTGCCAGCAGCTTAGCTTCAGGACGGCTCAATGAGCAGTTCTTC.

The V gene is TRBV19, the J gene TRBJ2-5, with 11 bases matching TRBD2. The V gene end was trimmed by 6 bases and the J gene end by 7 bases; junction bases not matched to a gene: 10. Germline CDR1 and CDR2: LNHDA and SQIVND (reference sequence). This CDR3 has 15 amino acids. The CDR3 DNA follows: TGTGCCAGTAGAACCGGGACTAGCGGTTCGTGGACCCAGTACTTC. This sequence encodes CASRTGTSGSWTQYF.

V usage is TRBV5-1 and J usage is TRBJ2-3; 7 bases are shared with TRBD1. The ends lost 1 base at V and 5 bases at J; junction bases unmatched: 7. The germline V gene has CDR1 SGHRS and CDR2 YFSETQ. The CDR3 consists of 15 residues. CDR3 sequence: CASSLRQGVKDTQYF. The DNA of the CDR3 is TGCGCCAGCAGCTTGCGACAGGGAGTTAAAGATACGCAGTATTTT.

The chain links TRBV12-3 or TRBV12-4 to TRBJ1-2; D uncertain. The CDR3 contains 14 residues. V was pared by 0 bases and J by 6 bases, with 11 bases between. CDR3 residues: CASSLAKGFDGYTF. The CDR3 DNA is TGTGCCAGCAGTTTAGCGAAAGGATTTGATGGCTACACCTTC.

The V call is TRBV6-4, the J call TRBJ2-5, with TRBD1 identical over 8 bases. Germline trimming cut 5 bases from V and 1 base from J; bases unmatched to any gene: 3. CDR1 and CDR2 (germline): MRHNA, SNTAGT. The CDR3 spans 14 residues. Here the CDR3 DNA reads TGTGCCAGCAGTTTCAGGGGGCCCCAAGAGACCCAGTACTTC. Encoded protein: CASSFRGPQETQYF.

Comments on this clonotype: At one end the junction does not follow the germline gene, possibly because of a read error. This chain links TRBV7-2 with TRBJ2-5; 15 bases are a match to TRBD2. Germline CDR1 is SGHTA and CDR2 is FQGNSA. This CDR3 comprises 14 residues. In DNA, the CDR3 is TGTGCCAGCAGCGCCGGACTAGCGGGGGGGCCGAGCCACTTC. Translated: CASSAGLAGGPSHF.

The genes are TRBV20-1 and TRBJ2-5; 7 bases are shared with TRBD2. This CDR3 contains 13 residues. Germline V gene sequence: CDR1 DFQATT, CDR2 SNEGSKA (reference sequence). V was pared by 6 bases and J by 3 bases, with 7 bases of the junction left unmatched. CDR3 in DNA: TGCAGTGCCCGATGGGCGGGGGAAGAGACCCAGTACTTC. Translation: CSARWAGEETQYF.

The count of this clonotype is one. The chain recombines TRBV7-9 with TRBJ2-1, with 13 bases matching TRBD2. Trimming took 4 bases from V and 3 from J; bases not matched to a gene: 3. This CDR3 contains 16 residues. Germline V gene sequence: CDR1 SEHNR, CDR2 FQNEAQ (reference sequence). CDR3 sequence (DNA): TGTGCCAGCAGCTCCGGACTAGCGGGGGACTACAATGAGCAGTTCTTC. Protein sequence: CASSSGLAGDYNEQFF.

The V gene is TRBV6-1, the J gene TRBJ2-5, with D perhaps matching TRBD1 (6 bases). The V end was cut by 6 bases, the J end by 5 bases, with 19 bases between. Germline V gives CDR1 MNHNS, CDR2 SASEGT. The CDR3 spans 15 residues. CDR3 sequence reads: CASSVQQGRGETQYF. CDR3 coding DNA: TGTGCCAGCAGCGTACAACAGGGCCGGGGCGAGACCCAGTACTTC.

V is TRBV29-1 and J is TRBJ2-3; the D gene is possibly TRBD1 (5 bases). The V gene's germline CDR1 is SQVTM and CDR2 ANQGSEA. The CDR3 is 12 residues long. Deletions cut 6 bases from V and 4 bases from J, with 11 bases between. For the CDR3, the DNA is TGCAGCGTAGGGGCGGTGGCAGATACGCAGTATTTT. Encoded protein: CSVGAVADTQYF.

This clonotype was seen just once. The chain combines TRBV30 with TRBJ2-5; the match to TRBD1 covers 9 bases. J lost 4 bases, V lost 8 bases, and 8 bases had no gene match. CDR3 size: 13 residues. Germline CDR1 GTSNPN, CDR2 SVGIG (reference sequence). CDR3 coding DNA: TGTGCCGCTCAACAGGGGGCCGGAGAGACCCAGTACTTC. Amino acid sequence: CAAQQGAGETQYF.

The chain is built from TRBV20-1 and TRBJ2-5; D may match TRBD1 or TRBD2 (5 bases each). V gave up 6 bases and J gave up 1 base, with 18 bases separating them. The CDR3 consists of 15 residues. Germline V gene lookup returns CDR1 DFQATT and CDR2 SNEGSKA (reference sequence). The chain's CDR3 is CSARNPGAPQETQYF. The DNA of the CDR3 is TGCAGTGCCCGAAATCCCGGGGCCCCCCAAGAGACCCAGTACTTC.

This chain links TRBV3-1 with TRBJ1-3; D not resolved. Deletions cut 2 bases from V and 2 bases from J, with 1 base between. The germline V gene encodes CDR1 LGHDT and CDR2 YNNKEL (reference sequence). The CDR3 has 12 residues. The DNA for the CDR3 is TGTGCCAGCAGCCAAACTGGAAACACCATATATTTT. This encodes CASSQTGNTIYF.

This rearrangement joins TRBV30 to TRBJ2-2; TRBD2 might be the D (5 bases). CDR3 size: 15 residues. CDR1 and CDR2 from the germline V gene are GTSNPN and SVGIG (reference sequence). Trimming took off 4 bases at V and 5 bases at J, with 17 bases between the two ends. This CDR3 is CAWTGSSSNTGELFF. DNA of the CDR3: TGTGCCTGGACTGGGTCTAGCTCTAATACCGGGGAGCTGTTTTTT.

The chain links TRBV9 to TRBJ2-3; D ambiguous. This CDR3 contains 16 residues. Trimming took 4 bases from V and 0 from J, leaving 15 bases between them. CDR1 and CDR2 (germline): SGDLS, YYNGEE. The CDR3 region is CASSLKGPGSTDTQYF. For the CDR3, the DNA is TGTGCCAGCAGCCTCAAAGGCCCCGGAAGCACAGATACGCAGTATTTT.

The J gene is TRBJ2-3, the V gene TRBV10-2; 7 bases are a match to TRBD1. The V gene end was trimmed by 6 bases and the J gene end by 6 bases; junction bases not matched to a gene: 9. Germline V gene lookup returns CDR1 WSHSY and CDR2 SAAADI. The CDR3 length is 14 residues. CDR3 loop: CASSRQGLRDTQYF. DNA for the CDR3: TGCGCCAGCAGCCGACAGGGCCTGAGGGATACGCAGTATTTT.

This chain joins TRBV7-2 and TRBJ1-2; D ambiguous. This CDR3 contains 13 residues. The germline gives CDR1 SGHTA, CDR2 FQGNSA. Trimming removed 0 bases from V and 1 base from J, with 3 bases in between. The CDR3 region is CASSLAYNYGYTF. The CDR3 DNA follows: TGTGCCAGCAGCTTAGCCTATAACTATGGCTACACCTTC.